This is a list of T cell receptor beta chains from one sample in a study of blood T cell repertoires in COVID-19. This table comes from immunoSEQ multiplex PCR, and its TCRdb copy is limited to in-frame clones, with some not included. The sample has more than 150,000 clones; 90% are singletons. The sample was peripheral blood. The receptors were sampled from a man between 45 and 60 years old with acute or convalescent COVID-19. Each CDR3 is given with its conserved first and last residue. A D gene is named only where the DNA matches it firmly. The listing skips clone size in some rows; elsewhere it reads once, few, many or a size class.

TRBJ2-2 | TRBD2 | TRBV6-1 | - | CASSELPAGGHAGELFF | TGTGCCAGCAGTGAACTTCCAGCGGGGGGGCACGCTGGGGAGCTGTTTTTT
TRBJ2-7 | TRBD2 | TRBV7-8 | - | CASSLLAGNFEQYF | TGTGCCAGCAGCTTACTAGCGGGAAACTTCGAGCAGTACTTC
TRBJ1-5 | - | TRBV5-5 | - | CASSLGTGFNQPQHF | TGTGCCAGCAGCTTGGGCACAGGATTCAATCAGCCCCAGCATTTT
TRBJ1-4 | TRBD1 | TRBV5-6 | - | CASSLGQGPGKLFF | TGTGCCAGCAGCTTGGGACAGGGCCCGGGAAAACTGTTTTTT
TRBJ2-7 | TRBD1 | TRBV5-1 | - | CASSLRDRDTYEQYF | TGCGCCAGCAGCTTGCGGGACAGGGACACCTACGAGCAGTACTTC
TRBJ2-2 | - | TRBV6-4 | - | CASSEQGHTGELFF | TGTGCCAGCAGTGAACAGGGCCACACCGGGGAGCTGTTTTTT
TRBJ2-3 | - | TRBV7-9 | - | CASSLGDITYSADTQYF | TGTGCCAGCAGCTTAGGGGACATAACTTATTCGGCAGATACGCAGTATTTT
TRBJ2-7 | TRBD1 | TRBV2 | - | CASSEGDRVYEQYF | TGTGCCAGCAGTGAAGGAGACAGGGTTTACGAGCAGTACTTC
TRBJ1-3 | - | TRBV6-5 | - | CASTGRKGNTIYF | TGTGCCAGCACCGGGAGGAAGGGAAACACCATATATTTT
TRBJ2-7 | TRBD1 | TRBV28 | - | CASSLGTGVSYEQYF | TGTGCCAGCAGTCTCGGGACAGGGGTCTCCTACGAGCAGTACTTC
TRBJ2-3 | TRBD2 | TRBV9 | - | CASSVGASGTTDTQYF | TGTGCCAGCAGCGTAGGGGCTAGCGGGACCACAGATACGCAGTATTTT
TRBJ1-4 | - | TRBV6-5 | - | CATTPGHTGHEKLFF | TGTGCCACTACGCCAGGTCACACCGGCCATGAAAAACTGTTTTTT
TRBJ1-3 | - | TRBV14 | - | CASSQETGFKNTIYF | TGTGCCAGCAGCCAAGAGACCGGGTTTAAAAACACCATATATTTT
TRBJ1-5 | TRBD1 | TRBV19 | once | CASSGQGTAYSNQPQHF | TGTGCCAGTAGTGGACAGGGGACCGCCTATAGCAATCAGCCCCAGCATTTT
TRBJ2-3 | - | TRBV7-2 | - | CASSLHGLLERPDTQYF | TGTGCCAGCAGCTTACACGGGTTGCTAGAAAGGCCAGATACGCAGTATTTT
TRBJ2-1 | TRBD1 | TRBV6-5 | - | CASSYTQGAYNEQFF | TGTGCCAGCAGTTACACACAGGGGGCCTACAATGAGCAGTTCTTC
TRBJ1-4 | TRBD1 | TRBV7-8 | - | CASGGTGAGNEKLFF | TGTGCCAGCGGCGGGACAGGGGCGGGGAATGAAAAACTGTTTTTT
TRBJ2-5 | TRBD2 | TRBV5-4 | - | CASSTGLAAYQETQYF | TGTGCCAGCAGCACGGGACTAGCGGCGTACCAAGAGACCCAGTACTTC
TRBJ1-2 | TRBD1 | TRBV30 | - | CAWSPGQNYGYTF | TGTGCCTGGAGTCCGGGACAGAACTATGGCTACACCTTC
TRBJ2-7 | - | TRBV9 | once | CASSVGAGEQYF | TGTGCCAGCAGCGTGGGGGCAGGAGAGCAGTACTTC
TRBJ1-5 | TRBD1 | TRBV6-5 | - | CASSPRQGNQPQHF | TGTGCCAGCAGTCCCAGACAGGGAAATCAGCCCCAGCATTTT
TRBJ2-4 | - | TRBV19 | - | CASSMAGIGKNIQYF | TGTGCCAGTAGTATGGCGGGGATCGGCAAAAACATTCAGTACTTC
TRBJ2-3 | TRBD2 | TRBV14 | - | CASSLKPGLAGESTDTQYF | TGTGCCAGCAGCCTAAAACCGGGACTAGCGGGGGAGAGCACAGATACGCAGTATTTT
TRBJ2-5 | TRBD2 | TRBV18 | - | CASSLSASGRAGETQYF | TGTGCCAGCTCACTCTCAGCTAGCGGGAGGGCCGGTGAGACCCAGTACTTC
TRBJ1-2 | - | TRBV27 | - | CASSSIQAHGYTF | TGTGCCAGCAGTTCTATACAGGCTCATGGCTACACCTTC
TRBJ2-2 | TRBD2 | TRBV7-2 | - | CASSRGGWGGVTGELFF | TGTGCCAGCAGCCGCGGAGGCTGGGGAGGGGTCACCGGGGAGCTGTTTTTT
TRBJ2-1 | TRBD2 | TRBV4-2 | once | CASSQGAGGSYNEQFF | TGTGCCAGCAGCCAGGGGGCGGGGGGGAGTTACAATGAGCAGTTCTTC
TRBJ1-6 | TRBD1 | TRBV19 | - | CASSDNRGTGPRPLHF | TGTGCCAGTTCGGACAACAGGGGGACTGGACCCCGTCCCCTCCACTTT
TRBJ1-4 | TRBD1 | TRBV28 | - | CASSAPKTGDGKLFF | TGTGCCAGCAGTGCCCCGAAGACAGGGGATGGAAAACTGTTTTTT
TRBJ2-1 | TRBD2 | TRBV5-1 | - | CASSTGTSGIYNEQFF | TGCGCCAGCAGCACCGGGACTAGCGGGATTTACAATGAGCAGTTCTTC
TRBJ2-5 | TRBD1 | TRBV28 | - | CASSGTGRSWGETQYF | TGTGCCAGCAGCGGGACAGGGAGATCTTGGGGAGAGACCCAGTACTTC
TRBJ1-2 | - | TRBV7-9 | once | CASSFWRSRGLYGYTF | TGTGCCAGCAGCTTTTGGCGTTCCCGGGGTCTCTATGGCTACACCTTC
TRBJ2-1 | TRBD2 | TRBV4-3 | - | CASSQTSGNYNEQFF | TGCGCCAGCAGCCAGACTAGCGGGAATTACAATGAGCAGTTCTTC
TRBJ1-5 | - | TRBV2 | few | CASSLQNIGNQPQHF | TGTGCCAGCAGCCTACAGAATATCGGCAATCAGCCCCAGCATTTT
TRBJ1-1 | TRBD1 | TRBV10-2 | - | CASRTGGTGTEAFF | TGCGCCAGCAGGACAGGGGGTACGGGCACTGAAGCTTTCTTT
TRBJ2-1 | - | TRBV9 | - | CASSQDNEQFF | TGTGCCAGCAGCCAGGACAATGAGCAGTTCTTC
TRBJ1-1 | - | TRBV10-3 | - | CAIMGDTRNTEAFF | TGTGCCATCATGGGAGACACACGGAACACTGAAGCTTTCTTT
TRBJ2-5 | - | TRBV9 | once | CASSVEWRGHQETQYF | TGTGCCAGCAGCGTAGAATGGCGGGGACACCAAGAGACCCAGTACTTC
TRBJ2-5 | TRBD1 | TRBV3-1/TRBV3-2 | - | CASSQSPGQGQETQYF | TGTGCCAGCAGCCAAAGCCCCGGACAGGGACAAGAGACCCAGTACTTC
TRBJ2-3 | TRBD2 | TRBV6-2/TRBV6-3 | - | CASSRPLAGGTDTQYF | TGTGCCAGCAGTCGGCCTCTAGCGGGGGGCACAGATACGCAGTATTTT
TRBJ1-1 | TRBD1 | TRBV11-2 | - | CASSQIGQARGNTEAFF | TGTGCCAGCAGCCAGATCGGACAGGCGCGGGGGAACACTGAAGCTTTCTTT
TRBJ1-4 | TRBD1 | TRBV29-1 | - | CSGTGDEANEKLFF | TGCAGCGGTACAGGGGACGAGGCTAATGAAAAACTGTTTTTT
TRBJ2-5 | - | TRBV9 | - | CASSVVGALQETQYF | TGTGCCAGCAGCGTAGTGGGGGCGCTCCAAGAGACCCAGTACTTC
TRBJ2-3 | - | TRBV7-9 | - | CASSRKARGASTDTQYF | TGTGCCAGCAGTCGAAAGGCTCGGGGGGCAAGCACAGATACGCAGTATTTT
TRBJ2-3 | TRBD2 | TRBV30 | - | CASRLAGGTDTQYF | TGTGCCTCCCGACTAGCGGGAGGCACAGATACGCAGTATTTT
TRBJ2-1 | - | TRBV4-3 | - | CASSPGLYNEQFF | TGCGCCAGCAGCCCGGGACTTTACAATGAGCAGTTCTTC
TRBJ1-5 | TRBD1 | TRBV28 | - | CASSSTGAGSNQPQHF | TGTGCCAGCAGTTCTACAGGGGCCGGAAGCAATCAGCCCCAGCATTTT
TRBJ1-6 | - | TRBV28 | once | CASRTGGSSYNSPLHF | TGTGCCAGCCGTACAGGCGGGAGCTCCTATAATTCACCCCTCCACTTT
TRBJ2-2 | TRBD2 | TRBV7-3 | - | CASSLTREREEYTGELFF | TGTGCCAGCAGCCTAACTCGCGAGCGGGAGGAATACACCGGGGAGCTGTTTTTT
TRBJ1-1 | - | TRBV10-3 | few | CAISGQYDTEAFF | TGTGCCATCAGTGGCCAGTACGACACTGAAGCTTTCTTT
TRBJ2-1 | TRBD2 | TRBV10-3 | - | CAISLGLAGGPSSYNEQFF | TGTGCCATCAGTTTGGGACTAGCGGGAGGCCCGAGCTCCTACAATGAGCAGTTCTTC